The sequence of this T cell receptor beta chain was determined in a study of blood T cell repertoires in COVID-19. Whole-study context: The study drew acute and convalescent COVID-19 samples from the United States, Italy and Spain.

Losses at the gene ends were 4 bases for V and 0 bases for J; bases not matched to a gene: 8. The CDR3 loop spans 18 amino acids. CDR1 is MGHRA and CDR2 is YSYEKL in the germline V gene. The method was immunoSEQ multiplex PCR; TCRdb's version includes in-frame clones alone and lacks a portion of them. The sample yields about 160,000 clones, about four fifths seen once. This receptor was taken from a woman aged 80 or over with acute or convalescent COVID-19. J is TRBJ2-6 and V is TRBV4-1; 8 bases agree with TRBD1. Source material: peripheral blood. The CDR3 is CASSLRQGLHSGANVLTF. The CDR3 DNA sequence: TGCGCCAGCAGCCTGCGACAGGGGCTTCACTCTGGGGCCAACGTCCTGACTTTC.